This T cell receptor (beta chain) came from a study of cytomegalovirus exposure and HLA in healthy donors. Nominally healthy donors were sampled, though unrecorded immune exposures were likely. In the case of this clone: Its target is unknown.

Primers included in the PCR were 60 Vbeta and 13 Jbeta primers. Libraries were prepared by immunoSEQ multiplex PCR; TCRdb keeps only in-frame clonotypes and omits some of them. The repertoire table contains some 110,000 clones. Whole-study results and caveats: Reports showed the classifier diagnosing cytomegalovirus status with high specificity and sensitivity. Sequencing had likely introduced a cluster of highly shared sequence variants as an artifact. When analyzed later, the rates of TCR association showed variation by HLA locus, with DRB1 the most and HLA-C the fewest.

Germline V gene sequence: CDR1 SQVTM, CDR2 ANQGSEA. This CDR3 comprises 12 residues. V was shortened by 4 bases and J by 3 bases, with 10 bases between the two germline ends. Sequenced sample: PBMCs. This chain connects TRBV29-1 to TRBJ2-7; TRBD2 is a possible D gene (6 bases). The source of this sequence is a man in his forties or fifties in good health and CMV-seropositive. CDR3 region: CSVGAGIYEQYF. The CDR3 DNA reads TGCAGCGTTGGAGCGGGTATCTACGAGCAGTACTTC.